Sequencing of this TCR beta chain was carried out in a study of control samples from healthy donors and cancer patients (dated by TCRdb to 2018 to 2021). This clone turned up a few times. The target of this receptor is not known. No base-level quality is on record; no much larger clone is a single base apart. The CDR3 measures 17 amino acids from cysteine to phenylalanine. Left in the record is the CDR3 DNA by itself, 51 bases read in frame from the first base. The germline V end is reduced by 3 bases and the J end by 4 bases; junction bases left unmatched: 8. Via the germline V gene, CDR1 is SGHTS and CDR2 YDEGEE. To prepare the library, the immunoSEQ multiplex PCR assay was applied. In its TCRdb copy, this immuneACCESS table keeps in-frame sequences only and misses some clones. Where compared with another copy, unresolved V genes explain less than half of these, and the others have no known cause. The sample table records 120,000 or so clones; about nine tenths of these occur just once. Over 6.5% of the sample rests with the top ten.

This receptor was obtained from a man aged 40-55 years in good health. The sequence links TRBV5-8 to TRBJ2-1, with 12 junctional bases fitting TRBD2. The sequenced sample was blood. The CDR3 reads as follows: CASSSRQLAGGYNEQFF. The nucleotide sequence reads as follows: TGTGCCAGCAGCTCCCGACAGCTAGCGGGGGGGTACAATGAGCAGTTCTTC.